These T cell receptor beta chains were read from a single sample in a study of blood T cell repertoires in COVID-19. Sequenced by immunoSEQ multiplex PCR; TCRdb stores in-frame clones only, minus some. Among fewer than 65,000 clones listed, roughly 79% were seen once. The source material was peripheral blood. The source is a man aged 55 to 69 with acute or convalescent COVID-19. Each CDR3 is given with its conserved first and last residue. The order of the fields is clone size, V gene, J gene, D gene, CDR3 protein, CDR3 DNA. D genes are given only for firm matches. Clone size is shown for a subset of rows, as once, few, many or a class of expanded clone.

size: -
V: TRBV6-5
J: TRBJ2-3
D: -
CDR3: CAIGRQGDTQYF
DNA: TGTGCCATCGGACGTCAGGGGGATACGCAGTATTTT

size: few
V: TRBV5-6
J: TRBJ1-3
D: -
CDR3: CASSFSPTSGNTIYF
DNA: TGTGCCAGCAGCTTCAGTCCCACCTCTGGAAACACCATATATTTT

size: -
V: TRBV19
J: TRBJ2-7
D: -
CDR3: CASSIQVSSYEQYF
DNA: TGTGCCAGTAGTATCCAGGTCTCCTCCTACGAGCAGTACTTC

size: -
V: TRBV7-9
J: TRBJ2-5
D: -
CDR3: CASSLVIPQETQYF
DNA: TGTGCCAGCAGCTTAGTAATTCCCCAAGAGACCCAGTACTTC

size: once
V: TRBV5-6
J: TRBJ2-3
D: -
CDR3: CASSLKGPRNRADTQYF
DNA: TGTGCCAGCAGCTTGAAGGGCCCCCGGAACAGGGCCGATACGCAGTATTTT

size: once
V: TRBV9
J: TRBJ2-1
D: -
CDR3: CASGRNSQFF
DNA: TGTGCCAGCGGGAGGAACAGTCAGTTCTTC

size: -
V: TRBV6-5
J: TRBJ2-5
D: -
CDR3: CASSYVELGETQYF
DNA: TGTGCCAGCAGTTACGTGGAGCTAGGAGAGACCCAGTACTTC

size: -
V: TRBV7-8
J: TRBJ2-3
D: -
CDR3: CASSLGLYQQQYF
DNA: TGTGCCAGCAGCTTAGGACTTTATCAGCAGCAGTATTTT

size: -
V: TRBV4-2
J: TRBJ1-5
D: TRBD1
CDR3: CASSQDTGQINQPQHF
DNA: TGTGCCAGCAGCCAAGATACGGGACAGATCAATCAGCCCCAGCATTTT

size: -
V: TRBV7-2
J: TRBJ2-1
D: TRBD2
CDR3: CASSLDRLAGGLEQFF
DNA: TGTGCCAGCAGCTTAGACAGACTAGCGGGGGGCCTGGAGCAGTTCTTC

size: -
V: TRBV5-1
J: TRBJ1-5
D: -
CDR3: CARRGGVGDQPQHF
DNA: TGCGCCCGCCGCGGGGGGGTGGGGGATCAGCCCCAGCATTTT

size: -
V: TRBV29-1
J: TRBJ1-5
D: -
CDR3: CSVGYSRNQPQHF
DNA: TGCAGCGTAGGATACAGTCGCAATCAGCCCCAGCATTTT

size: -
V: TRBV24-1
J: TRBJ1-1
D: -
CDR3: CATSGSGGGNTEAFF
DNA: TGTGCCACCAGTGGTTCCGGAGGAGGGAACACTGAAGCTTTCTTT

size: few
V: TRBV15
J: TRBJ2-1
D: -
CDR3: CATSRATESHDLKSSYNEQFF
DNA: TGTGCCACCAGCAGAGCTACTGAGAGCCACGATCTTAAGAGCTCCTACAATGAGCAGTTCTTC

size: once
V: TRBV5-1
J: TRBJ2-7
D: -
CDR3: CASSLDSFSTYEQYF
DNA: TGCGCCAGCAGCCTGGACAGTTTCTCAACCTACGAGCAGTACTTC

size: -
V: TRBV19
J: TRBJ1-1
D: TRBD1
CDR3: CASSTRDRGLLFMNTEAFF
DNA: TGTGCCAGTAGTACCCGGGACAGGGGGCTCCTTTTCATGAACACTGAAGCTTTCTTT

size: -
V: TRBV6-6
J: TRBJ2-7
D: -
CDR3: CASSFGGSSYEQYF
DNA: TGTGCCAGCAGTTTTGGGGGGAGCTCCTACGAGCAGTACTTC

size: -
V: TRBV11-3
J: TRBJ2-5
D: TRBD1
CDR3: CASSFGDREETQYF
DNA: TGTGCCAGCAGCTTTGGAGACAGGGAGGAGACCCAGTACTTC

size: -
V: TRBV2
J: TRBJ1-5
D: TRBD1
CDR3: CASNEGTGVNQPQHF
DNA: TGTGCCAGCAACGAGGGGACAGGGGTAAATCAGCCCCAGCATTTT

size: -
V: TRBV27
J: TRBJ2-7
D: -
CDR3: CASSSGHEQYF
DNA: TGTGCCAGCAGTAGCGGCCACGAGCAGTACTTC

size: few
V: TRBV12-3/TRBV12-4
J: TRBJ2-2
D: -
CDR3: CASILSGGGELFF
DNA: TGTGCCAGCATCCTGAGCGGAGGCGGGGAGCTGTTTTTT

size: -
V: TRBV5-6
J: TRBJ1-3
D: TRBD1
CDR3: CASSMGQNLQGNTIYF
DNA: TGTGCCAGCAGCATGGGACAGAACTTGCAAGGAAACACCATATATTTT

size: -
V: TRBV9
J: TRBJ2-5
D: -
CDR3: CASSVRAETPFLQETQYF
DNA: TGTGCCAGCAGCGTTCGAGCCGAAACGCCATTCCTGCAAGAGACCCAGTACTTC

size: -
V: TRBV5-8
J: TRBJ1-1
D: -
CDR3: CASSLWGSGDTEAFF
DNA: TGTGCCAGCAGCTTGTGGGGGTCAGGGGACACTGAAGCTTTCTTT

size: -
V: TRBV11-2
J: TRBJ1-3
D: -
CDR3: CASSRSQGGSGNTIYF
DNA: TGTGCCAGCAGCCGATCCCAAGGGGGCTCTGGAAACACCATATATTTT

size: -
V: TRBV11-2
J: TRBJ2-3
D: TRBD2
CDR3: CASSLRGGRDTQYF
DNA: TGTGCCAGCAGCCTACGGGGGGGACGGGATACGCAGTATTTT

size: -
V: TRBV18
J: TRBJ1-5
D: -
CDR3: CASSPTSTGHQPQHF
DNA: TGTGCCAGCTCACCAACTAGTACGGGTCATCAGCCCCAGCATTTT

size: -
V: TRBV2
J: TRBJ2-7
D: -
CDR3: CASSQGGRNYEQYF
DNA: TGTGCCAGCAGTCAGGGTGGCAGGAACTACGAGCAGTACTTC

size: -
V: TRBV5-1
J: TRBJ2-2
D: -
CDR3: CASSSMEIAQNTGELFF
DNA: TGCGCCAGCAGCTCGATGGAGATAGCCCAGAACACCGGGGAGCTGTTTTTT

size: few
V: TRBV27
J: TRBJ2-5
D: TRBD2
CDR3: CASSFISGGAWQETQYF
DNA: TGTGCCAGCAGTTTCATTAGCGGGGGGGCCTGGCAAGAGACCCAGTACTTC

size: -
V: TRBV19
J: TRBJ1-2
D: TRBD1
CDR3: CAAGTGVNYGYTF
DNA: TGTGCAGCCGGGACAGGAGTGAACTATGGCTACACCTTC

size: -
V: TRBV19
J: TRBJ1-5
D: TRBD1
CDR3: CASSIGGTGLVYNQPQHF
DNA: TGTGCCAGTAGTATAGGTGGGACAGGGTTGGTCTATAATCAGCCCCAGCATTTT

size: -
V: TRBV7-2
J: TRBJ2-1
D: TRBD2
CDR3: CASSFSLAANEQFF
DNA: TGTGCCAGCAGCTTCAGCCTAGCGGCTAATGAGCAGTTCTTC

size: -
V: TRBV7-9
J: TRBJ1-2
D: TRBD1
CDR3: CASSSRQGYGYTF
DNA: TGTGCCAGCAGCTCAAGACAGGGGTATGGCTACACCTTC

size: -
V: TRBV30
J: TRBJ1-1
D: -
CDR3: CAWSGARNTEAFF
DNA: TGTGCCTGGAGTGGGGCGAGGAACACTGAAGCTTTCTTT

size: few
V: TRBV5-1
J: TRBJ2-3
D: -
CDR3: CASRLDGADTQYF
DNA: TGCGCCAGCCGCCTGGACGGGGCAGATACGCAGTATTTT

size: -
V: TRBV7-2
J: TRBJ2-1
D: TRBD1
CDR3: CASSLQAGGNSEQFF
DNA: TGTGCCAGCAGCTTACAGGCAGGGGGAAACAGTGAGCAGTTCTTC

size: -
V: TRBV7-9
J: TRBJ2-7
D: -
CDR3: CASALQGSLYEQYF
DNA: TGTGCCAGCGCTCTCCAGGGCAGTTTATACGAGCAGTACTTC

size: -
V: TRBV29-1
J: TRBJ1-1
D: TRBD1
CDR3: CSVSPGGRPEAFF
DNA: TGCAGCGTTTCTCCAGGGGGGAGGCCTGAAGCTTTCTTT

size: -
V: TRBV6-5
J: TRBJ1-2
D: TRBD1
CDR3: CASSRDRGIDYGYTF
DNA: TGTGCCAGCAGCCGGGACAGGGGTATAGACTATGGCTACACCTTC

size: -
V: TRBV9
J: TRBJ2-1
D: TRBD2
CDR3: CASSLDGGAKYNEQFF
DNA: TGTGCCAGCAGCTTGGACGGGGGGGCGAAATACAATGAGCAGTTCTTC

size: -
V: TRBV24-1
J: TRBJ2-7
D: -
CDR3: CATSDATPGEQYF
DNA: TGTGCCACCAGTGATGCAACCCCGGGAGAGCAGTACTTC

size: -
V: TRBV18
J: TRBJ1-2
D: -
CDR3: CASSLGSNYGYTF
DNA: TGTGCCAGCTCACTTGGCTCTAACTATGGCTACACCTTC

size: -
V: TRBV18
J: TRBJ2-5
D: TRBD1
CDR3: CASSPTSRDRVGETQYF
DNA: TGTGCCAGCTCACCAACTAGCCGGGACAGGGTTGGAGAGACCCAGTACTTC

size: -
V: TRBV24-1
J: TRBJ2-3
D: -
CDR3: CATSDEGRGEFTDTQYF
DNA: TGTGCCACCAGTGATGAAGGCAGGGGGGAGTTCACAGATACGCAGTATTTT

size: -
V: TRBV4-1
J: TRBJ2-3
D: TRBD2
CDR3: CASSQIRGGTSTDTQYF
DNA: TGCGCCAGCAGCCAGATCCGCGGGGGGACGAGCACAGATACGCAGTATTTT

size: -
V: TRBV12-5
J: TRBJ1-5
D: -
CDR3: CASGLTPTPEGQPQHF
DNA: TGTGCTAGTGGTTTGACTCCGACCCCGGAGGGACAGCCCCAGCATTTT

size: once
V: TRBV6-1
J: TRBJ2-5
D: -
CDR3: CASSYVQAEETQYF
DNA: TGTGCCAGCAGTTATGTTCAAGCGGAAGAGACCCAGTACTTC